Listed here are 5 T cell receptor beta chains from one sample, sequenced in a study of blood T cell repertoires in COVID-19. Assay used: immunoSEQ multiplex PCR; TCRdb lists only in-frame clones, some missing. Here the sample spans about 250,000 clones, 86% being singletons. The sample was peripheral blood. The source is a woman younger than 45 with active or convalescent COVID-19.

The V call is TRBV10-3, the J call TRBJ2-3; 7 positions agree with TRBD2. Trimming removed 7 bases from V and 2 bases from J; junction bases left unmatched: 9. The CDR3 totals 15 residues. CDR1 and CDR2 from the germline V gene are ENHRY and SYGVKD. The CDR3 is CAITESGAVTDTQYF. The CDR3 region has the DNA TGTGCCATCACCGAAAGCGGGGCAGTCACAGATACGCAGTATTTT.

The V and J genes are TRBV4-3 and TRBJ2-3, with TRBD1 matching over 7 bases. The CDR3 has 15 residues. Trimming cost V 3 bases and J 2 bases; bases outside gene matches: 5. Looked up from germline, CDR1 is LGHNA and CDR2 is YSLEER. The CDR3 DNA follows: TGCGCCAGCAGCCAGCTGACAGGGTACACAGATACGCAGTATTTT. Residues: CASSQLTGYTDTQYF.

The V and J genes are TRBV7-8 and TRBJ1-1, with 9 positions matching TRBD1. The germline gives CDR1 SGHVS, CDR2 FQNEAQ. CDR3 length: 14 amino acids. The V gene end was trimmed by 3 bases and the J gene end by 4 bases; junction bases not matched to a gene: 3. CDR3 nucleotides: TGTGCCAGCAGCTTCACAGGGGGCCCCACTGAAGCTTTCTTT. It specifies CASSFTGGPTEAFF.

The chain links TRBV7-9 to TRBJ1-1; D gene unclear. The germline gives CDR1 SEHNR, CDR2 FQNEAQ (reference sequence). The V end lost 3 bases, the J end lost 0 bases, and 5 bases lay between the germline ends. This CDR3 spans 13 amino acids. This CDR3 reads CASSFSVNTEAFF. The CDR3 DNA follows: TGTGCCAGCAGCTTTTCTGTGAACACTGAAGCTTTCTTT.

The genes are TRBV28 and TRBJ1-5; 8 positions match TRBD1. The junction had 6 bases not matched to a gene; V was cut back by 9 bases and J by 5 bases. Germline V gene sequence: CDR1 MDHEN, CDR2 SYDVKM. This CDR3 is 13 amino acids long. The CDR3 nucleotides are TGTGCCAGTACAACAGGGGGGGATCAGCCCCAGCATTTT. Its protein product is CASTTGGDQPQHF.